Following are 7 T cell receptor beta chains from one sample sequenced in a study of blood T cell repertoires in COVID-19. Sequencing was performed with immunoSEQ multiplex PCR; in TCRdb, only in-frame clones are kept and a portion is missing. The data show about 46,000 clones, 80% to 90% seen once. The sequenced sample consisted of peripheral blood. The origin of the receptors is a woman over 75 with COVID-19, enrolled during active disease.

The J gene is TRBJ2-1, the V gene TRBV20-1; a possible D gene is TRBD2 (6 bases). Per the germline V gene, CDR1 is DFQATT and CDR2 is SNEGSKA (reference sequence). Trimming pared 3 bases from V and 12 bases from J, leaving 24 bases between. This CDR3 contains 15 residues. The CDR3 spells CSASTSIGVGRGQFF. The CDR3 DNA reads TGCAGTGCTAGTACTAGCATCGGGGTTGGCCGTGGGCAGTTCTTC.

The gene calls are TRBV19 and TRBJ2-5; no clear D gene. This CDR3 spans 13 amino acids. The V end was cut by 3 bases, the J end by 2 bases, with 7 bases between. Germline V lookup: CDR1 LNHDA, CDR2 SQIVND (reference sequence). The CDR3 DNA is TGTGCCAGTAGTATCTCCAGTCAAGAGACCCAGTACTTC. It specifies CASSISSQETQYF. The full variable domain, rest sourced from reference TRBV19 and TRBJ2-5, is DGGITQSPKYLFRKEGQNVTLSCEQNLNHDAMYWYRQDPGQGLRLIYYSQIVNDFQKGDIAEGYSVSREKKESFPLTVTSAQKNPTAFYLCASSISSQETQYFGPGTRLLVL.

The chain uses TRBV9 and TRBJ2-3, with 8 bases aligning to TRBD2. The CDR3 is made up of 14 amino acids. Germline V CDR1 and CDR2: SGDLS, YYNGEE. The junction had 7 bases not matched to a gene; V was cut back by 4 bases and J by 6 bases. The CDR3 DNA follows: TGTGCCAGCAGCCCAAGCGGGAGATGGGATACGCAGTATTTT. Its translation: CASSPSGRWDTQYF.

This chain joins TRBV11-2 and TRBJ2-2; a possible D gene is TRBD1 (6 bases). Deletions cut 4 bases from V and 0 bases from J, with 9 bases between. There are 15 residues in the CDR3. CDR1 SGHAT and CDR2 FQNNGV come from the germline V gene. The CDR3 DNA sequence: TGTGCCAGCAGCTCGTACAGGGCGAACACCGGGGAGCTGTTTTTT. Translated: CASSSYRANTGELFF.

CDR3 nucleotide sequence: TGTGCCAGCAGCCAAGGTCTCCAGCGGGAGAAGTATGAGCAGTTCTTC. Translated: CASSQGLQREKYEQFF. This rearrangement joins TRBV14 to TRBJ2-1; 8 bases align to TRBD2. Per the germline V gene, CDR1 is SGHDN and CDR2 is FVKESK. The CDR3 extends over 16 amino acids. V shed 1 base and J 8 bases; nucleotides not matched to a gene: 10. The whole variable domain, remainder taken from reference TRBV14 and TRBJ2-1, is EAGVTQFPSHSVIEKGQTVTLRCDPISGHDNLYWYRRVMGKEIKFLLHFVKESKQDESGMPNNRFLAERTGGTYSTLKVQPAELEDSGVYFCASSQGLQREKYEQFFGPGTRLTVL.

This CDR3 reads CSASKGLAGVGETQYF. The CDR3 nucleotides are TGCAGTGCTAGTAAGGGACTAGCGGGAGTAGGAGAGACCCAGTACTTC. The V call is TRBV20-1, the J call TRBJ2-5, with 14 bases that match TRBD2. The CDR3 is 16 residues long. The junction had 7 bases not matched to a gene; V was cut back by 3 bases and J by 4 bases. Germline CDR1 reads DFQATT; CDR2 reads SNEGSKA (reference sequence).

The chain couples TRBV3-1 (or the pseudogene TRBV3-2) to TRBJ2-6; 8 bases are shared with TRBD2. This CDR3 contains 19 residues. Germline CDR1 is LGHDT and CDR2 is YNNKEL (reference sequence). The V and J ends lost 7 bases and 0 bases, in that order; junction bases with no gene match: 14. The CDR3 loop is CASTTPGRGALSGANVLTF. Written as DNA, the CDR3 is TGTGCCAGCACCACTCCCGGGCGGGGGGCCCTCTCTGGGGCCAACGTCCTGACTTTC.